This T cell receptor beta chain stems from a study of Tregs in tolerant kidney transplant recipients. Unstimulated Tregs (CD4+CD25+CD127-) and CD4+CD25- non-Tregs were sorted from PBMCs. A remark on this clone: Its specificity is not known.

Study conclusions and caveats: Tregs expanded with activated donor B cells seemed most donor-specific. Validation in larger populations is needed because few patients were studied. No direct test of biological reproducibility was done here.

Some clones are missing from TCRdb's copy, which holds only in-frame ones; the method was immunoSEQ multiplex PCR. The sample gives about 120,000 clones, around 94% of which show up once; roughly 0.63% is in the top ten. The CDR3 runs to 14 residues. The V and J ends lost 4 bases and 2 bases respectively, with 9 bases between them. The germline CDR1 and CDR2 sequences are LGHNT and FRNRAP. V gene TRBV12-5 combines with J gene TRBJ2-1, with a tentative D call TRBD2 (5 bases). The receptor comes from a human donor in good health. The sample was CD4+ T cells from blood. CDR3 in amino acids: CASGSGWAYNEQFF. The CDR3 DNA is TGTGCTAGTGGTTCGGGGTGGGCCTACAATGAGCAGTTCTTC.